The clone carrying this T cell receptor (beta chain) was seen ten or more times. Its antigen is undetermined. Under the authors' procedure: The authors used CDR3 differences across clinicopathological groups to build a distant-metastasis classifier for papillary thyroid cancer. TCRdb re-called the PCR reads through MiXCR. TCRdb, rather than the study authors, made the V and J calls. This table holds 21,000 or so clones, 15% to 20% found once. The data belong to a study of metastatic and nonmetastatic thyroid tumors. Turning to the study itself: The comparison covered peripheral blood and tumor or nodule tissue in malignant and benign thyroid patients.

Ahead of thyroid surgery, no patient had received treatment of any kind. Study findings and constraints: Compared with benign nodules, malignant thyroid tumors were reported to have significantly higher TCR beta diversity in both blood and tumor.

Sequenced material: blood. The TCR was taken from a male donor with papillary thyroid cancer or a benign thyroid nodule (not recorded which). Some clones in this sample may be carry-over from other donors' samples.

DNA of the CDR3: TGTGCCACCAGCAGAGTTTCCCCAACTAATGAAAAACTGTTTTTT. Encoded protein: CATSRVSPTNEKLFF. The rearrangement links TRBV15 to TRBJ1-4, with unresolved D. The CDR3 runs 15 residues. Germline loops: CDR1 LNHNV, CDR2 YYDKDF (reference sequence). The V end was cut by 1 base, the J end by 0 bases, with 6 bases between.